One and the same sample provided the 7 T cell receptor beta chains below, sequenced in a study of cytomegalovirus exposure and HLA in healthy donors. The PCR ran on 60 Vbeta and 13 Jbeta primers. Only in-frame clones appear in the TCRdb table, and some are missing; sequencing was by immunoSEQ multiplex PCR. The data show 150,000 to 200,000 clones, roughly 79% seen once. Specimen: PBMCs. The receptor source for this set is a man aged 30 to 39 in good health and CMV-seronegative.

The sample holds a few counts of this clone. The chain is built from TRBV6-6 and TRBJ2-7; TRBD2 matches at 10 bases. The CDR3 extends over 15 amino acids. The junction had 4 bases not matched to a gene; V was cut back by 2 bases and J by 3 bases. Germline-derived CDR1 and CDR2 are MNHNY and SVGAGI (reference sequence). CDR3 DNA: TGTGCCAGCAGTTACCCCCAGCGGGGGGGCTACGAGCAGTACTTC. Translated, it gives CASSYPQRGGYEQYF.

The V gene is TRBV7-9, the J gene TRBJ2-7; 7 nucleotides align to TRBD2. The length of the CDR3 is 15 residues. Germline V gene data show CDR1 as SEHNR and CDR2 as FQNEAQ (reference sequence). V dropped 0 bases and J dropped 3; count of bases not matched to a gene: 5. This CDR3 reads CASSLAGGRVYEQYF. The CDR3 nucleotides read TGTGCCAGCAGCTTAGCGGGAGGGCGGGTCTACGAGCAGTACTTC.

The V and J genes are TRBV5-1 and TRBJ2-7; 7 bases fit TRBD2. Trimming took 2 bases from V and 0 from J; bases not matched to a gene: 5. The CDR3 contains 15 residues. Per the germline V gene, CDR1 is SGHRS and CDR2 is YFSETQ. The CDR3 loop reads CASSFSSGSSYEQYF. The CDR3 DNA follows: TGCGCCAGCAGCTTCTCTAGCGGTAGCTCCTACGAGCAGTACTTC. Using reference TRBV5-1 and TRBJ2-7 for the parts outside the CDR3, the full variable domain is KAGVTQTPRYLIKTRGQQVTLSCSPISGHRSVSWYQQTPGQGLQFLFEYFSETQRNKGNFPGRFSGRQFSNSRSEMNVSTLELGDSALYLCASSFSSGSSYEQYFGPGTRLTVT.

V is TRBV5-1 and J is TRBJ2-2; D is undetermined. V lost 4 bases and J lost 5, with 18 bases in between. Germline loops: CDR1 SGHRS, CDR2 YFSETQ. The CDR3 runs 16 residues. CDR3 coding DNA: TGCGCCAGCAGCCTGGGTCCGGTCCTCACGACCGGGGAGCTGTTTTTT. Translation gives CASSLGPVLTTGELFF.

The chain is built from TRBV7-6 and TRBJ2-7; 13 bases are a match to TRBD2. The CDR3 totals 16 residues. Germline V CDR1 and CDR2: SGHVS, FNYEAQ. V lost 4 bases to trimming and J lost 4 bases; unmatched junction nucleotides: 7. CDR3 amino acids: CASSYGLAGAEYEQYF. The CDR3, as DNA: TGTGCCAGCAGCTATGGACTAGCGGGAGCGGAATACGAGCAGTACTTC.

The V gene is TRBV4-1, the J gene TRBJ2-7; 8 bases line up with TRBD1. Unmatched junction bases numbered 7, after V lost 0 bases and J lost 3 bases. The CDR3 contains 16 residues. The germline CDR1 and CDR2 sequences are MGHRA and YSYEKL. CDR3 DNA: TGCGCCAGCAGCCAAGATTTCCGGGACAGGTACTACGAGCAGTACTTC. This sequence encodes CASSQDFRDRYYEQYF.

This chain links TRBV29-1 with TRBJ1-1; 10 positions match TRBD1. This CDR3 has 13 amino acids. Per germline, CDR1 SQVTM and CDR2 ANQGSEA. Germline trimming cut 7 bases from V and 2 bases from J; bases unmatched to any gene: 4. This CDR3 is CSADRGLNTEAFF. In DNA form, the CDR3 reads TGCAGCGCAGACAGGGGGCTCAACACTGAAGCTTTCTTT.